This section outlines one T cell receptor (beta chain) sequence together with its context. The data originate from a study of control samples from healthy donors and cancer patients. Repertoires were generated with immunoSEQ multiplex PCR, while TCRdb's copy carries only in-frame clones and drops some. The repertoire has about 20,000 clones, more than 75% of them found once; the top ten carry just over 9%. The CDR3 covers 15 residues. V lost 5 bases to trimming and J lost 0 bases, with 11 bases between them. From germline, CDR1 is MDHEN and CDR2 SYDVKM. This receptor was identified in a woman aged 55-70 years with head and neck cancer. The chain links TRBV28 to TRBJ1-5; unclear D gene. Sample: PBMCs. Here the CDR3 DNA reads TGTGCCAGCAGTGCCACAGTAGATAGCAATCAGCCCCAGCATTTT. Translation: CASSATVDSNQPQHF. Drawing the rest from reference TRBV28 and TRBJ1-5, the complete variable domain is DVKVTQSSRYLVKRTGEKVFLECVQDMDHENMFWYRQDPGLGLRLIYFSYDVKMKEKGDIPEGYSVSREKKERFSLILESASTNQTSMYLCASSATVDSNQPQHFGDGTRLSIL.